These T cell receptor beta chains were read from a single sample in a study of beta chain features in type 1 diabetes. The method was immunoSEQ multiplex PCR; TCRdb's version includes in-frame clones alone and lacks a portion of them. The table has roughly 150,000 clones, 7.8% seen once. The source material was central memory CD4+ T cells from blood. The receptors stem from a woman between 35 and 50 years old with type 1 diabetes. CDR3s include the opening cysteine and the closing phenylalanine or tryptophan. The order of the fields is D gene, V gene, clone size, J gene, CDR3 protein, CDR3 DNA. D genes are given only for firm matches. Clone size is given for some rows only: seen once, a few or many times, or a class if the clone is expanded.

D: TRBD2
V: TRBV7-2
size: few
J: TRBJ2-7
CDR3: CASSAASGGSQYF
DNA: TGTGCCAGCAGCGCGGCTAGCGGGGGGAGCCAGTACTTC

D: .
V: TRBV6-5
size: .
J: TRBJ1-1
CDR3: CASQRGDREAFF
DNA: TGTGCCAGCCAACGCGGGGACCGAGAAGCTTTCTTT

D: .
V: TRBV18
size: .
J: TRBJ2-7
CDR3: CASSRQNEQYF
DNA: TGTGCCAGCTCACGACAAAACGAGCAGTACTTC

D: TRBD2
V: TRBV11-2
size: .
J: TRBJ2-1
CDR3: CASSFQLGLAGAEQFF
DNA: TGTGCCAGCAGCTTTCAGTTAGGGCTAGCGGGGGCCGAGCAGTTCTTC

D: .
V: TRBV7-3
size: .
J: TRBJ2-3
CDR3: CASSARTASSDTQYF
DNA: TGTGCCAGCAGCGCCCGGACAGCCAGCTCAGATACGCAGTATTTT

D: .
V: TRBV6-5
size: .
J: TRBJ1-5
CDR3: CASSYARQNQPQHF
DNA: TGTGCCAGCAGTTACGCCCGACAGAATCAGCCCCAGCATTTT

D: .
V: TRBV6-1
size: .
J: TRBJ1-2
CDR3: CASSRVEGEGNGYTF
DNA: TGTGCCAGCAGTAGGGTGGAGGGCGAGGGCAATGGCTACACCTTC

D: TRBD1
V: TRBV6-6
size: .
J: TRBJ1-2
CDR3: CASRPPFGTDYGYTF
DNA: TGTGCCAGCAGGCCCCCCTTCGGGACAGACTATGGCTACACCTTC

D: .
V: TRBV29-1
size: .
J: TRBJ2-2
CDR3: CSVSPGRTGELFF
DNA: TGCAGCGTTAGCCCAGGGAGGACCGGGGAGCTGTTTTTT

D: .
V: TRBV9
size: .
J: TRBJ2-5
CDR3: CASSWEQTQYF
DNA: TGTGCCAGCAGCTGGGAGCAGACCCAGTACTTC

D: TRBD2
V: TRBV4-3
size: many
J: TRBJ2-3
CDR3: CASSLQGGIAGVSTQYF
DNA: TGCGCCAGCAGCCTTCAGGGGGGGATAGCGGGAGTAAGCACGCAGTATTTT

D: .
V: TRBV7-2
size: few
J: TRBJ2-5
CDR3: CASSPYGQETQYF
DNA: TGTGCCAGCAGCCCCTATGGCCAAGAGACCCAGTACTTC